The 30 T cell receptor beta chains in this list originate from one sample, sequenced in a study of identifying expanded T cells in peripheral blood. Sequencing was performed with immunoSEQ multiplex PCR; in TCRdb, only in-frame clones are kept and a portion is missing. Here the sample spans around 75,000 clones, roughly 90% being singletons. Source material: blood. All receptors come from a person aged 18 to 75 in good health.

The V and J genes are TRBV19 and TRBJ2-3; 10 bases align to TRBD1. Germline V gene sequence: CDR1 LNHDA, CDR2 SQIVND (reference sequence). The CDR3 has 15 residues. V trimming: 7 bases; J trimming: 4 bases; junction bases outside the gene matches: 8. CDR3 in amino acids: CASTRGQGLPDTQYF. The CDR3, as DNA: TGTGCCAGTACCCGGGGACAGGGGCTCCCAGATACGCAGTATTTT.

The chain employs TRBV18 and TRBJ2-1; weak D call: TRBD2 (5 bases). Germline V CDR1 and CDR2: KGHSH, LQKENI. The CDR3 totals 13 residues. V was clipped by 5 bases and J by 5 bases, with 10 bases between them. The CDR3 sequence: CASSSGINNEQFF. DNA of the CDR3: TGTGCCAGCTCATCCGGGATAAACAATGAGCAGTTCTTC.

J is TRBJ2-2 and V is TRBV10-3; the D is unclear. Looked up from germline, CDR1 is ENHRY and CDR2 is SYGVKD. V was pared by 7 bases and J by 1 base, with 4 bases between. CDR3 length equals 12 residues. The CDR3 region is CAIMGNTGELFF. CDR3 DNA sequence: TGTGCCATCATGGGGAACACCGGGGAGCTGTTTTTT.

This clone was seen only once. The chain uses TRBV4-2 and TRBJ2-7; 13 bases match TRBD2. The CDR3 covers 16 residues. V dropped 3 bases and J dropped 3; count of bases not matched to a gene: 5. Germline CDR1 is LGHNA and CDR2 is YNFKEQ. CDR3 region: CASSHSGTSGVYEQYF. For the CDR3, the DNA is TGTGCCAGCAGCCATTCCGGGACTAGCGGGGTCTACGAGCAGTACTTC.

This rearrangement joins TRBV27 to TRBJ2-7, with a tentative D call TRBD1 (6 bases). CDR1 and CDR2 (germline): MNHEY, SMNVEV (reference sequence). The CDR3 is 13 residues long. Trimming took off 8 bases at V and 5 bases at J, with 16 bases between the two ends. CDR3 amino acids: CASALGAANEQYF. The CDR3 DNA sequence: TGTGCCAGCGCGTTGGGGGCAGCCAACGAGCAGTACTTC.

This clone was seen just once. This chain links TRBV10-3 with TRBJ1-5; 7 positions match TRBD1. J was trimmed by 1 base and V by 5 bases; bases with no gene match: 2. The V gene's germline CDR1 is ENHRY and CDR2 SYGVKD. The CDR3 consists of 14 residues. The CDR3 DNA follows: TGTGCCATCAGTCAGGACAGGAGCAATCAGCCCCAGCATTTT. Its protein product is CAISQDRSNQPQHF.

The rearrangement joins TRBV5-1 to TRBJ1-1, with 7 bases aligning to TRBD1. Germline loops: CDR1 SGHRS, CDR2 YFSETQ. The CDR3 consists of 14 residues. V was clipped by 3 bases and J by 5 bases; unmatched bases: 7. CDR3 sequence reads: CASSSRQGGTEAFF. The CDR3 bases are TGCGCCAGCAGCTCCCGACAGGGAGGTACTGAAGCTTTCTTT. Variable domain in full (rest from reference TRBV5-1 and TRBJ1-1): KAGVTQTPRYLIKTRGQQVTLSCSPISGHRSVSWYQQTPGQGLQFLFEYFSETQRNKGNFPGRFSGRQFSNSRSEMNVSTLELGDSALYLCASSSRQGGTEAFFGQGTRLTVV.

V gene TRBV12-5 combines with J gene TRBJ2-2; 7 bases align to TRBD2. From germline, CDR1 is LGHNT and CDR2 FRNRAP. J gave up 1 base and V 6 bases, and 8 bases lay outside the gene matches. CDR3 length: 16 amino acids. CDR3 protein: CASGKRGGGNTGELFF. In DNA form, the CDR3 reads TGTGCTAGTGGCAAAAGGGGCGGGGGGAACACCGGGGAGCTGTTTTTT.

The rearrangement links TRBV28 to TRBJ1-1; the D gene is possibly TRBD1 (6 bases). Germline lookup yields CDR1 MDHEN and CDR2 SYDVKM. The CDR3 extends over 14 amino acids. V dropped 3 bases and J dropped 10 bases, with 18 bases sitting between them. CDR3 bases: TGTGCCAGCAGTTTGAATCAGGGGCGACCTCGAGCTTTCTTT. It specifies CASSLNQGRPRAFF.

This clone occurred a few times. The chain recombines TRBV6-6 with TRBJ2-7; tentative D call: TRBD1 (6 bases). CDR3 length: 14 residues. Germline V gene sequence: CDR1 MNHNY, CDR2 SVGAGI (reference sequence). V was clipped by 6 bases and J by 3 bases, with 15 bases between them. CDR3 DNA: TGTGCCAGCAGGACGAGGGGACAAATCTACGAGCAGTACTTC. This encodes CASRTRGQIYEQYF.

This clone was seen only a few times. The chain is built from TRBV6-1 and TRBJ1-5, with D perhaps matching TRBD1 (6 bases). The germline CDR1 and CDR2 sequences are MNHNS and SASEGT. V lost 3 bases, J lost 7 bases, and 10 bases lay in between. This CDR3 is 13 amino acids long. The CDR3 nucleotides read TGTGCCAGCAGTGACGGACAGAGGCAGCCCCAGCATTTT. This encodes CASSDGQRQPQHF.

CDR3 nucleotide sequence: TGTGCCAGCAGCCCTTCCCGGGACAGGGGGGTGATTCGAGCTGGGGCCAACGTCCTGACTTTC. Translating it yields CASSPSRDRGVIRAGANVLTF. The chain uses TRBV28 and TRBJ2-6; 11 nucleotides line up with TRBD1. The CDR3 totals 21 residues. Trimming removed 6 bases from V and 2 bases from J; junction bases left unmatched: 18. The germline CDR1 and CDR2 sequences are MDHEN and SYDVKM.

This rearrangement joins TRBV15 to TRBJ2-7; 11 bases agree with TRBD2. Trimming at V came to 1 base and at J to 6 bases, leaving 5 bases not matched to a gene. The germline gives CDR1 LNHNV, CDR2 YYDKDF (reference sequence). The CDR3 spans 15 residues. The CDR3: CATSRAYGTSGEQYF. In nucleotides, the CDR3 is TGTGCCACCAGCAGAGCCTACGGGACTAGCGGCGAGCAGTACTTC. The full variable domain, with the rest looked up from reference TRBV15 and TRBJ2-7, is DAMVIQNPRYQVTQFGKPVTLSCSQTLNHNVMYWYQQKSSQAPKLLFHYYDKDFNNEADTPDNFQSRRPNTSFCFLDIRSPGLGDTAMYLCATSRAYGTSGEQYFGPGTRLTVT.

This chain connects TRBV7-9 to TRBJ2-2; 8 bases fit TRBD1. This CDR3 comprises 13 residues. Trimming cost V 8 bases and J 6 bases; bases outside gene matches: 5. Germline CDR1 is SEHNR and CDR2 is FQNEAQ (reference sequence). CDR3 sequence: CASEQGASGELFF. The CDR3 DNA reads TGTGCCAGCGAGCAGGGGGCGTCCGGGGAGCTGTTTTTT.

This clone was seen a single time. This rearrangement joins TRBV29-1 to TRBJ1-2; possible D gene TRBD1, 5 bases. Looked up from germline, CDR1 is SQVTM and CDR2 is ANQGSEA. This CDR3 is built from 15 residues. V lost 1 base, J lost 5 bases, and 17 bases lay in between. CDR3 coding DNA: TGCAGCGTTGAAGTGAGGGCAGGGTATAGGTATGGCTACACCTTC. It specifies CSVEVRAGYRYGYTF.

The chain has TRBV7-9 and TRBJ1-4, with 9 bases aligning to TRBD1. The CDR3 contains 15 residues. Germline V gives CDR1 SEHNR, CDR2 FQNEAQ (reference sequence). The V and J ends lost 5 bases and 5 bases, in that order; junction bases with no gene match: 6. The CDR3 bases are TGTGCCAGCAGCCCTACAGGGGGCCGAAATGAAAAACTGTTTTTT. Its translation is CASSPTGGRNEKLFF.

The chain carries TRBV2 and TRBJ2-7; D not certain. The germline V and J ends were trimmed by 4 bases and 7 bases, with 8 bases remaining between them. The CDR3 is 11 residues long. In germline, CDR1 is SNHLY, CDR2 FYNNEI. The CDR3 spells CASSVSGEQYF. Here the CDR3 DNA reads TGTGCCAGCAGTGTCTCTGGGGAGCAGTACTTC.

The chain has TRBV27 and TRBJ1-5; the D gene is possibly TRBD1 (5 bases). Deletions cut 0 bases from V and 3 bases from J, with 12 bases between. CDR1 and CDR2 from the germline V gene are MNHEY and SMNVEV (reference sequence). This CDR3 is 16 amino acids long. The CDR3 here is CASSLSGAGVNQPQHF. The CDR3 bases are TGTGCCAGCAGTTTATCTGGGGCAGGAGTCAATCAGCCCCAGCATTTT.

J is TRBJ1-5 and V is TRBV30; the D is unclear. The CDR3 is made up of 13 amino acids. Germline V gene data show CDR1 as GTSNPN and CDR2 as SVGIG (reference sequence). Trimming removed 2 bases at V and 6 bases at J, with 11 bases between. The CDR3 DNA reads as TGTGCCTGGAGTACGACCCCCAGTCAGCCCCAGCATTTT. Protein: CAWSTTPSQPQHF.

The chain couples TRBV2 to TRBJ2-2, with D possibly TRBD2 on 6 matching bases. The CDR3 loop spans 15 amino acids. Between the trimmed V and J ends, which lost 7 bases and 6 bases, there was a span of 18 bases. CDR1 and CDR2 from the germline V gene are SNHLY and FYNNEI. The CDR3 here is CASIMTSSKSGELFF. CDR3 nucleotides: TGTGCCAGCATAATGACTAGTTCGAAATCCGGGGAGCTGTTTTTT.

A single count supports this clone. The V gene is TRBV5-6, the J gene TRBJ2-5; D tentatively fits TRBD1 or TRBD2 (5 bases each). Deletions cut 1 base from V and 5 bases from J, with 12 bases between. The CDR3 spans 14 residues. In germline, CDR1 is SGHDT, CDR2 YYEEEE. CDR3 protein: CASSLRAWGETQYF. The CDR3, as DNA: TGTGCCAGCAGCTTGAGGGCCTGGGGGGAGACCCAGTACTTC.

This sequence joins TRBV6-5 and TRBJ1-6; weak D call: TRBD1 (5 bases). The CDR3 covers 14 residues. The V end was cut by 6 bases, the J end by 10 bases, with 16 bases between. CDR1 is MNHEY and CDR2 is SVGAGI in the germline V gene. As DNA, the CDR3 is TGTGCCAGCAGAACGGGTAGGGGTTCGTCACCCCTCCACTTT. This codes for CASRTGRGSSPLHF.

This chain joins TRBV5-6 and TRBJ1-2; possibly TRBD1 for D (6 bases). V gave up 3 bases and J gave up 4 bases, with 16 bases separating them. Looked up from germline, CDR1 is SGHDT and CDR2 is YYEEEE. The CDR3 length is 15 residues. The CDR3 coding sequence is TGTGCCAGCAGCTCACCGGGACACCAATTCTATGGCTACACCTTC. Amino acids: CASSSPGHQFYGYTF.

CDR3 sequence: CAWSVPGSNQPQHF. CDR3 nucleotide sequence: TGTGCCTGGAGTGTACCGGGGAGCAATCAGCCCCAGCATTTT. The chain uses TRBV30 and TRBJ1-5; D is undetermined. The V gene lost 0 bases and the J gene lost 1 base, with 7 bases spanning the gap. Germline loops: CDR1 GTSNPN, CDR2 SVGIG (reference sequence). The length of the CDR3 is 14 residues.

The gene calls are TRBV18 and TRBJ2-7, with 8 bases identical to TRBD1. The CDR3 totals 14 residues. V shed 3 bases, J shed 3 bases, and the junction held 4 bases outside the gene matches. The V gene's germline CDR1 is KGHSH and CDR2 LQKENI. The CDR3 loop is CASSPTGQDYEQYF. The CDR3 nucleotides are TGTGCCAGCTCACCCACGGGACAGGACTACGAGCAGTACTTC.

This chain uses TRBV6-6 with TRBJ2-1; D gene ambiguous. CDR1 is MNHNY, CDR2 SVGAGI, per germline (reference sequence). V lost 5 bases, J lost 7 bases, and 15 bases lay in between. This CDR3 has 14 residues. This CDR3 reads CASSRRLAENEQFF. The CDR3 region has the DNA TGTGCCAGCAGTCGAAGACTGGCCGAGAATGAGCAGTTCTTC.

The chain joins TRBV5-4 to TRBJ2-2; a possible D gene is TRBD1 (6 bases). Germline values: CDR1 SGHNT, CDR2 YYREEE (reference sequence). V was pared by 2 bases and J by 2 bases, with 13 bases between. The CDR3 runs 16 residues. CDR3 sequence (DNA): TGTGCCAGCAGCTTATCATCAGGGGCAAACACCGGGGAGCTGTTTTTT. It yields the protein CASSLSSGANTGELFF. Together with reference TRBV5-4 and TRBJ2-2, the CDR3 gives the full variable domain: ETGVTQSPTHLIKTRGQQVTLRCSSQSGHNTVSWYQQALGQGPQFIFQYYREEENGRGNFPPRFSGLQFPNYSSELNVNALELDDSALYLCASSLSSGANTGELFFGEGSRLTVL.

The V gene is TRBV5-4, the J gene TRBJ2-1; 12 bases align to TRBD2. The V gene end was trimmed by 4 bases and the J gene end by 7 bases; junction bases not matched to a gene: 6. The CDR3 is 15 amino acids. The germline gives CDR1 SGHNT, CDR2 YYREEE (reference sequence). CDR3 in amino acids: CASSRASGGGNEQFF. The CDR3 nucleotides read TGTGCCAGCAGCAGGGCTAGCGGGGGGGGGAATGAGCAGTTCTTC.

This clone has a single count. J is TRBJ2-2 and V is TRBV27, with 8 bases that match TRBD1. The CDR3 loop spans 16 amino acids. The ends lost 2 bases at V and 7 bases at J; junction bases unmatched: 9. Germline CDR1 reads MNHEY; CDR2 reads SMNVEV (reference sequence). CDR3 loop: CASSLTGTGYYGELFF. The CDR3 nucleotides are TGTGCCAGCAGTTTAACCGGGACAGGATACTACGGGGAGCTGTTTTTT.

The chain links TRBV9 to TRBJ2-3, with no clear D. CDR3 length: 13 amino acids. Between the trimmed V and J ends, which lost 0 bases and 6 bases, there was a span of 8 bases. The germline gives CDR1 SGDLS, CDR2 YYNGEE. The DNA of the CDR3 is TGTGCCAGCAGCGTAGAACTCTGGGATACGCAGTATTTT. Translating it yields CASSVELWDTQYF.